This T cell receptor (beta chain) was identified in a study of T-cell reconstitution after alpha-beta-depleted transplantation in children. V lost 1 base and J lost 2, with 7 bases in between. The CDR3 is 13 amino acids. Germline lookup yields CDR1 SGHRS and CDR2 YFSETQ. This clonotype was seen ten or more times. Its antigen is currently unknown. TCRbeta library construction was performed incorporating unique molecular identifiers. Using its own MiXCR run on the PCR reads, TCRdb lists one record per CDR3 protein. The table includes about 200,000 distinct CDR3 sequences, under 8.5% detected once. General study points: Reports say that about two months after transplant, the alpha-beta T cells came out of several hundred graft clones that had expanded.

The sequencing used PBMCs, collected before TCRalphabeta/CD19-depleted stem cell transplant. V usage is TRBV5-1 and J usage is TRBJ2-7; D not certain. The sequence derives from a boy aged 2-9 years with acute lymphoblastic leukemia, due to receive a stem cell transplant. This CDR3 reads CASSLSKAYEQYF. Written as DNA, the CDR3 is TGCGCCAGCAGCTTGTCGAAAGCCTACGAGCAGTACTTC. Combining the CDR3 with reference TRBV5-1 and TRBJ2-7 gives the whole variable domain KAGVTQTPRYLIKTRGQQVTLSCSPISGHRSVSWYQQTPGQGLQFLFEYFSETQRNKGNFPGRFSGRQFSNSRSEMNVSTLELGDSALYLCASSLSKAYEQYFGPGTRLTVT.